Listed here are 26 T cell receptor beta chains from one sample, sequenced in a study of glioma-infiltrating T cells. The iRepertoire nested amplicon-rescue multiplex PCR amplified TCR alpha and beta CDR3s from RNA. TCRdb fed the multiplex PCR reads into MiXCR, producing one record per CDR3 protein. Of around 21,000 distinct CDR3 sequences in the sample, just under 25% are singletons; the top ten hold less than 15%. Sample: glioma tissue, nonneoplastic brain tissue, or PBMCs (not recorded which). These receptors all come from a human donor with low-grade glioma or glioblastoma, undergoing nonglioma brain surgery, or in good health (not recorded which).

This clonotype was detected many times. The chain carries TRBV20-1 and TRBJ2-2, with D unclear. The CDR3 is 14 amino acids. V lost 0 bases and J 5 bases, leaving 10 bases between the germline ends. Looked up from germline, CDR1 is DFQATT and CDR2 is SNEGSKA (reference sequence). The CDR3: CSARDLSRTGELFF. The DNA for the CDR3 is TGCAGTGCTAGAGATCTATCGAGAACCGGGGAGCTGTTTTTT.

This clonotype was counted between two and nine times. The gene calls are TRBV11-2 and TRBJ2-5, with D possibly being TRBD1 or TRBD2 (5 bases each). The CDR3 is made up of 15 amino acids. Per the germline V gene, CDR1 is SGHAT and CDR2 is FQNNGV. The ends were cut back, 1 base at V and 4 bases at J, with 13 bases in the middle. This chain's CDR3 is CASSLAGTFGETQYF. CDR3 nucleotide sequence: TGTGCCAGCAGCTTAGCCGGGACCTTCGGAGAGACCCAGTACTTC.

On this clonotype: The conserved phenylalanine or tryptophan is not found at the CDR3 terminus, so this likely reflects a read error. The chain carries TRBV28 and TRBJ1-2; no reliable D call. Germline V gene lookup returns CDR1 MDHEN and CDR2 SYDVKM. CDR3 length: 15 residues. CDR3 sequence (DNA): TGTGCAAGCAGTTGGATCCTCGACAATCGCTATGGCTACACCCTC. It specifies CASSWILDNRYGYTL.

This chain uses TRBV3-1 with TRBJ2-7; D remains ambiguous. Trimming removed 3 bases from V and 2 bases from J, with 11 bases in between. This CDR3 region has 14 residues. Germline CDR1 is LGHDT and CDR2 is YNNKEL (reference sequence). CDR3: CASSQLGVPYEQYF. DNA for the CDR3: TGTGCCAGCAGCCAGCTAGGAGTGCCCTACGAGCAGTACTTC.

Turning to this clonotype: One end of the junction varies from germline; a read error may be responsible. The CDR3 DNA is TGTGCCAGCCTCCGCGGGGTAGCGGGGGGGCCGGCTGGGGCAAACGTCCTGACTTTC. Translation gives CASLRGVAGGPAGANVLTF. The chain uses TRBV19 and TRBJ2-6; 11 bases agree with TRBD2. The V gene's germline CDR1 is LNHDA and CDR2 SQIVND (reference sequence). The CDR3 is 19 residues long.

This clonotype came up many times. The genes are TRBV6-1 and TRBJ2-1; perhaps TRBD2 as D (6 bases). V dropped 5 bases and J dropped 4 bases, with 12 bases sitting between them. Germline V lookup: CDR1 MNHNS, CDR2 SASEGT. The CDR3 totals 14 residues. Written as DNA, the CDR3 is TGTGCCAGCAGTCAGACTAGAGGGTACAATGAGCAGTTCTTC. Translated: CASSQTRGYNEQFF.

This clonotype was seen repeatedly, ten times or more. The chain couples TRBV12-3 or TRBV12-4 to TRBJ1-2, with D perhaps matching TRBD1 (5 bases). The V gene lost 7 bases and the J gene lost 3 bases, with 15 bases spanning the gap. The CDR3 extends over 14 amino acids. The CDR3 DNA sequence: TGTGCCAGCACTCTCTCAGCAGGGTACTATGGCTACACCTTC. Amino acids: CASTLSAGYYGYTF.

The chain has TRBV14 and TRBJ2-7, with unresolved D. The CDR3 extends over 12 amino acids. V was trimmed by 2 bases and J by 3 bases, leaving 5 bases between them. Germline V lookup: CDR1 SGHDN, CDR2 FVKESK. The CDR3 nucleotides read TGTGCCAGCAGCCAACCTAACTACGAGCAGTACTTC. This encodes CASSQPNYEQYF.

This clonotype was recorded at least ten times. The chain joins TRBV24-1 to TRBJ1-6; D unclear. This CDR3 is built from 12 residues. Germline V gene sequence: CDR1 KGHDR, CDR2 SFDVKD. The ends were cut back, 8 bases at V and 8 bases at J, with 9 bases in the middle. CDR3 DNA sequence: TGTGCCACCACCGCAAGGCATTCACCCCTCCACTTT. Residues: CATTARHSPLHF.

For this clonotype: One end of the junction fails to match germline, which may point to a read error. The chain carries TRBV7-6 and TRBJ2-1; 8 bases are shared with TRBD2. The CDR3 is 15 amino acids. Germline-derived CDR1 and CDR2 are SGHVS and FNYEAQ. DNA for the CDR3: TGTGCCAGCAGCGTCTTGACGGGGGGGGACAATGAGGAGTTCTTC. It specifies CASSVLTGGDNEEFF.

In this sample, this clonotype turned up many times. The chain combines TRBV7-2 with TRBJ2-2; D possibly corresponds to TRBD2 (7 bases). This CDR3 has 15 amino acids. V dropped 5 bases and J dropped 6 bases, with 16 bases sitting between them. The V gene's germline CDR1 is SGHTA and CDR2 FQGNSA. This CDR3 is CASSPGGLRAGELFF. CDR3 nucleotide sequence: TGTGCCAGCAGCCCGGGGGGCCTCCGTGCCGGGGAGCTGTTTTTT.

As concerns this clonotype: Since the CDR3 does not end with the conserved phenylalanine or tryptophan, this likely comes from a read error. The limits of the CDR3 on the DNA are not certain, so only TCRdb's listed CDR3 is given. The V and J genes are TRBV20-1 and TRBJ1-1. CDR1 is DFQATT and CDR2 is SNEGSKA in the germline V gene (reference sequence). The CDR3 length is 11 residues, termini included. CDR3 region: CSARGYTEALY.

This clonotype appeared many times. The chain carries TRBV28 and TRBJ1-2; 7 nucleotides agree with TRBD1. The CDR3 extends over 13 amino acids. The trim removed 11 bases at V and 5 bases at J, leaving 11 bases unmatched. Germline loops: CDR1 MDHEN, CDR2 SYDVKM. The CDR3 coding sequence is TGTGCCGGCAAACGACAGGGTCTGTATGGCTACACCTTC. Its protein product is CAGKRQGLYGYTF.

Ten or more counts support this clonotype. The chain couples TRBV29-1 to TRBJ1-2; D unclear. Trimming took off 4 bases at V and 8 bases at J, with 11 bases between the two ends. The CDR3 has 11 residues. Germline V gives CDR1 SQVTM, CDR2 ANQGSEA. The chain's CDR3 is CSVGRHGGYTF. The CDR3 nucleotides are TGCAGCGTTGGTCGGCACGGCGGCTACACCTTC.

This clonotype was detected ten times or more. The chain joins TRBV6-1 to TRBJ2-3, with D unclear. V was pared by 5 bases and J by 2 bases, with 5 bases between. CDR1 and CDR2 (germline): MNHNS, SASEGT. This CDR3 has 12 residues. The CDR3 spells CASSTNTDTQYF. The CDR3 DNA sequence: TGTGCCAGCAGTACGAACACAGATACGCAGTATTTT.

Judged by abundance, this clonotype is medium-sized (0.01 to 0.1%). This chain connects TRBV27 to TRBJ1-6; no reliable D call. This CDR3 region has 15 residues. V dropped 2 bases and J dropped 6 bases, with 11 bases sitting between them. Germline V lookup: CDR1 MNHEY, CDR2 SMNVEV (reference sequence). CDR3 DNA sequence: TGTGCCAGCAGTTTAAGGGCAGCGCGTAATTCACCCCTCCACTTT. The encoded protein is CASSLRAARNSPLHF.

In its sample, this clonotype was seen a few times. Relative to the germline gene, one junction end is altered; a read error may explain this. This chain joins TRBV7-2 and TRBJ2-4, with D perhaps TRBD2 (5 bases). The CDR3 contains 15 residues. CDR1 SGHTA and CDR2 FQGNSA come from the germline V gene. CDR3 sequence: CASSLVGVAKNIQNF. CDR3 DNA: TGTGCCAGCAGCTTAGTCGGGGTAGCCAAAAACATTCAGAACTTC.

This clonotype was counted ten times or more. The CDR3 is CASSLDGQGSNQPQHF. The DNA of the CDR3 is TGTGCCAGCAGTTTAGACGGACAGGGTAGCAATCAGCCCCAGCATTTT. The gene calls are TRBV27 and TRBJ1-5; 8 nucleotides line up with TRBD1. The CDR3 runs 16 residues. Germline CDR1 and CDR2: MNHEY and SMNVEV (reference sequence). V was clipped by 2 bases and J by 0 bases; unmatched bases: 3.

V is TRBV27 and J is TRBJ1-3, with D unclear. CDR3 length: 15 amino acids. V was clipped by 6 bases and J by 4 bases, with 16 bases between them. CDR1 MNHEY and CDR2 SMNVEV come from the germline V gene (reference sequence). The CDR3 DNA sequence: TGTGCCAGCAGCGATACACGGGGATTAGGAAACACCATATATTTT. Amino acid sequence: CASSDTRGLGNTIYF.

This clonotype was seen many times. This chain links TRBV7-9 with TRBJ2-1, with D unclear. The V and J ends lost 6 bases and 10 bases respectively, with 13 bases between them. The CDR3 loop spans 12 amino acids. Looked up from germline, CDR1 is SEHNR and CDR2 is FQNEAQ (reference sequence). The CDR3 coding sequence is TGTGCCAGCAGTTCGTCCTTGGAGGAGCAGTTCTTC. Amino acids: CASSSSLEEQFF.

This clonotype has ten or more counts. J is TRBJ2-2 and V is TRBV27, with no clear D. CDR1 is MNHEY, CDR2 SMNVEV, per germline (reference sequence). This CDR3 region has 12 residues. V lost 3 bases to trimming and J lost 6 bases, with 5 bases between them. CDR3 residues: CASSFEAGELFF. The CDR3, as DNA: TGTGCCAGCAGTTTCGAGGCCGGGGAGCTGTTTTTT.

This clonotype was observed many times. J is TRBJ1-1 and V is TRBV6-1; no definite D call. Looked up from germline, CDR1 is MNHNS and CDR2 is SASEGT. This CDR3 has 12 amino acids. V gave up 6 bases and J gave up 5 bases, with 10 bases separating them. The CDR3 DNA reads TGTGCCAGCAGCCGCGAGAGAACTGAAGCTTTCTTT. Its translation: CASSRERTEAFF.

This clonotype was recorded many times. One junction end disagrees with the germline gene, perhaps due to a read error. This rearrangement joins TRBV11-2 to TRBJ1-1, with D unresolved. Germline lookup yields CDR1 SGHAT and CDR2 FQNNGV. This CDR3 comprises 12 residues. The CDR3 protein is CASSLINTEAFF. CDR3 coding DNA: TGTGCCAGCAGCCTCATAAACACCGAAGCTTTCTTT.

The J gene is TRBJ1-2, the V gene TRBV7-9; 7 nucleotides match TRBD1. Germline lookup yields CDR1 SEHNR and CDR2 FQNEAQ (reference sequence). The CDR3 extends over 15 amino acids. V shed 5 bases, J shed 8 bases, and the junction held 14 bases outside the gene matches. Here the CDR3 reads CASSANRGRVYGYTF. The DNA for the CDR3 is TGTGCCAGCAGCGCCAACAGGGGTCGGGTCTACGGCTACACCTTC.

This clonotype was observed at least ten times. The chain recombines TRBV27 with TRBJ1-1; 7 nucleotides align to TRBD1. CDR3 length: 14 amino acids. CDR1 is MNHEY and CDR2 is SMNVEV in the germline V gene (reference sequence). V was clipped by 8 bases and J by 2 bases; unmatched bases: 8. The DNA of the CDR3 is TGTGCCAGCTCCAGGGGGGATTTAAACACTGAAGCTTTCTTT. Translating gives CASSRGDLNTEAFF.

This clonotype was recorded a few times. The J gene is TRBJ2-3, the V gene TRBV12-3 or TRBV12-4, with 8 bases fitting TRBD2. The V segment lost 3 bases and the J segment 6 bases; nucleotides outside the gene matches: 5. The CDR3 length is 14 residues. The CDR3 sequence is CASSFPGGHDTQYF. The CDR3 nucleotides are TGTGCCAGCAGTTTTCCGGGGGGGCATGATACGCAGTATTTT.